This T cell receptor (beta chain) was documented in a study of cytomegalovirus exposure and HLA in healthy donors. The wider study: There were over 350 genotyped donors. Of these, about 81% fell in the genetic ancestry cluster associated with self-reported Caucasian donors. Whole-study results and caveats: A list of roughly 160 TCR beta chains associated with cytomegalovirus was given.

The CDR3 runs to 14 residues. Looked up from germline, CDR1 is MDHEN and CDR2 is SYDVKM. The V end lost 2 bases, the J end lost 6 bases, and 11 bases lay between the germline ends. Researchers ran the PCR with 60 Vbeta and 13 Jbeta primers. Measured with immunoSEQ multiplex PCR; TCRdb has only the in-frame clones, and not every one. The table records 150,000 to 200,000 clones, more than 70% of them present only once. This clone appeared a few times. Its antigen is not known. This clonotype was obtained from a boy between 2 and 10 years old in good health and CMV-seronegative. Sample: PBMCs. The rearrangement joins TRBV28 to TRBJ1-5; TRBD1 might be the D (6 bases). The CDR3 DNA reads as TGTGCCAGCAGTTTAGCAGGGGCGCGTCAGCCCCAGCATTTT. It is translated as CASSLAGARQPQHF.